A single sample is the source of the 28 T cell receptor beta chains below, sequenced in a study of cytomegalovirus exposure and HLA in healthy donors. PCR primers comprised 60 Vbeta and 13 Jbeta primers. Assay: immunoSEQ multiplex PCR; the TCRdb copy retains only in-frame clones and omits some. Here the sample spans about 130,000 clones, roughly 74% being singletons. The specimen was PBMCs. The receptors derive from a woman aged 50 to 65 in good health and CMV-seropositive.

This clone was found a few times. This chain links TRBV7-2 with TRBJ2-6, with D possibly being TRBD2 (5 bases). Germline assignment: CDR1 SGHTA and CDR2 FQGNSA. V was shortened by 1 base and J by 0 bases, with 10 bases between the two germline ends. The CDR3 loop spans 17 amino acids. CDR3 loop: CASSLGLALSGANVLTF. The CDR3 DNA follows: TGTGCCAGCAGCTTAGGGCTAGCTCTCTCTGGGGCCAACGTCCTGACTTTC.

This clone was counted only a few times. The chain carries TRBV2 and TRBJ1-1; D might be TRBD1 (6 bases). The germline V and J ends were trimmed by 6 bases and 1 base, with 9 bases remaining between them. CDR1 SNHLY and CDR2 FYNNEI come from the germline V gene. This CDR3 is built from 13 residues. The CDR3 nucleotides read TGTGCCAGCAGACAGGGCCAGAACACTGAAGCTTTCTTT. It translates to CASRQGQNTEAFF.

The J gene is TRBJ1-2, the V gene TRBV19; D gene unclear. From germline, CDR1 is LNHDA and CDR2 SQIVND (reference sequence). With 4 bases removed from V and 4 bases from J, the gap between germline ends came to 10 bases. This CDR3 region has 13 residues. The CDR3 DNA reads as TGTGCCAGTAGTAGCAGGCCCCCCTATGGCTACACCTTC. Translated, it gives CASSSRPPYGYTF.

The rearrangement uses TRBV10-3 and TRBJ2-3; 7 bases map to TRBD1. Germline assignment: CDR1 ENHRY and CDR2 SYGVKD. The V gene end was trimmed by 4 bases and the J gene end by 3 bases; junction bases not matched to a gene: 7. The CDR3 is 15 amino acids. CDR3 sequence (DNA): TGTGCCATCAGTGGGGCTACAGGGGTAACAGATACGCAGTATTTT. This gives the protein CAISGATGVTDTQYF.

This clone was recorded once. This sequence joins TRBV15 and TRBJ1-6; the D gene is possibly TRBD1 (5 bases). There are 15 residues in the CDR3. V lost 3 bases and J lost 6, with 12 bases in between. Germline V gene lookup returns CDR1 LNHNV and CDR2 YYDKDF (reference sequence). CDR3 nucleotide sequence: TGTGCCACCAGCAGGGACATTCTCCCTAATTCACCCCTCCACTTT. Protein: CATSRDILPNSPLHF.

The rearrangement links TRBV18 to TRBJ1-1; D may be TRBD1 (6 bases). This CDR3 contains 18 residues. Trimming left V 4 bases short and J 0 bases short, with 21 bases between. The germline V gene has CDR1 KGHSH and CDR2 LQKENI. CDR3 bases: TGTGCCAGCTCACGCTCGCGGGGGGCCCTAGCCATGAACACTGAAGCTTTCTTT. Translated: CASSRSRGALAMNTEAFF.

The V gene is TRBV7-8, the J gene TRBJ2-7; 14 positions agree with TRBD2. This CDR3 contains 16 residues. Germline lookup yields CDR1 SGHVS and CDR2 FQNEAQ. V lost 3 bases, J lost 5 bases, and 6 bases stayed unmatched. The CDR3 reads CASSLGGLAGEDEQYF. The CDR3 DNA is TGTGCCAGCAGCTTGGGGGGACTAGCGGGGGAGGACGAGCAGTACTTC.

This sequence joins TRBV29-1 and TRBJ1-1; a weak D match, TRBD1 (6 bases). The CDR3 contains 13 residues. From germline, CDR1 is SQVTM and CDR2 ANQGSEA. V was clipped by 7 bases and J by 5 bases, with 17 bases between them. This CDR3 is CSAWRGAGTEAFF. CDR3 nucleotide sequence: TGCAGCGCCTGGCGGGGGGCTGGGACTGAAGCTTTCTTT.

The genes are TRBV13 and TRBJ1-1; 7 bases map to TRBD1. The CDR3 sequence is 13 residues long. Germline trimming cut 4 bases from V and 7 bases from J; bases unmatched to any gene: 6. Germline V gene data show CDR1 as PRHDT and CDR2 as FYEKMQ (reference sequence). The CDR3 here is CASSSPQGDEAFF. The CDR3 region has the DNA TGTGCCAGCAGCTCCCCGCAGGGGGATGAAGCTTTCTTT.

The chain joins TRBV7-2 to TRBJ2-1; 10 nucleotides agree with TRBD1. V was clipped by 2 bases and J by 6 bases; unmatched bases: 1. This CDR3 spans 14 amino acids. Germline V gene data show CDR1 as SGHTA and CDR2 as FQGNSA. CDR3 in amino acids: CASSLRTGGNEQFF. CDR3 DNA sequence: TGTGCCAGCAGCTTACGGACAGGGGGCAATGAGCAGTTCTTC.

The chain links TRBV6-1 to TRBJ2-5; 8 bases agree with TRBD2. Trimming cost V 7 bases and J 5 bases; bases outside gene matches: 0. Germline V gene lookup returns CDR1 MNHNS and CDR2 SASEGT. The CDR3 covers 11 residues. CDR3 residues: CASTGGETQYF. CDR3 nucleotide sequence: TGTGCCAGCACGGGGGGGGAGACCCAGTACTTC.

The rearrangement uses TRBV19 and TRBJ2-4, with a tentative D call TRBD2 (6 bases). Trimming shortened V by 2 bases and J by 1 base, and 12 bases separated the two germline ends. Germline lookup yields CDR1 LNHDA and CDR2 SQIVND (reference sequence). The CDR3 runs to 16 residues. CDR3: CASSILHRGAKNIQYF. CDR3 in DNA: TGTGCCAGTAGTATACTCCACCGGGGGGCCAAAAACATTCAGTACTTC.

V and J are TRBV27 and TRBJ1-4; D unresolved. V gave up 0 bases and J gave up 7 bases, with 6 bases separating them. The germline gives CDR1 MNHEY, CDR2 SMNVEV (reference sequence). This CDR3 has 13 residues. CDR3 nucleotide sequence: TGTGCCAGCAGTTTATCCCTCCCTGAAAAACTGTTTTTT. This sequence encodes CASSLSLPEKLFF.

The chain carries TRBV2 and TRBJ2-7; 12 nucleotides line up with TRBD1. CDR3 length equals 15 residues. V shed 6 bases and J 6 bases; nucleotides not matched to a gene: 9. Germline V CDR1 and CDR2: SNHLY, FYNNEI. This chain's CDR3 is CASSPRGTGGGEQYF. CDR3 in DNA: TGTGCCAGCAGCCCGCGGGGGACAGGGGGCGGCGAGCAGTACTTC.

V is TRBV19 and J is TRBJ2-6, with 9 bases aligning to TRBD1. Germline lookup yields CDR1 LNHDA and CDR2 SQIVND (reference sequence). Unmatched junction bases numbered 3, after V lost 3 bases and J lost 0 bases. This CDR3 is 17 amino acids long. CDR3 sequence reads: CASSMGQGDSGANVLTF. In nucleotides, the CDR3 is TGTGCCAGTAGTATGGGACAGGGTGACTCTGGGGCCAACGTCCTGACTTTC.

J is TRBJ2-3 and V is TRBV7-9; 9 bases line up with TRBD2. This CDR3 is 17 amino acids long. Germline loops: CDR1 SEHNR, CDR2 FQNEAQ (reference sequence). V shed 1 base, J shed 5 bases, and the junction held 10 bases outside the gene matches. The CDR3 coding sequence is TGTGCCAGCAGCTTAGGCGGCGGCGGGGGGGCCGGAGATACGCAGTATTTT. It specifies CASSLGGGGGAGDTQYF.

The chain couples TRBV10-3 to TRBJ2-5; perhaps TRBD1 as D (6 bases). Germline-derived CDR1 and CDR2 are ENHRY and SYGVKD. The CDR3 totals 15 residues. Trimming shortened V by 3 bases and J by 4 bases, and 15 bases separated the two germline ends. CDR3 protein: CAISDQGKVGETQYF. The DNA of the CDR3 is TGTGCCATCAGTGATCAGGGGAAAGTTGGAGAGACCCAGTACTTC.

V is TRBV4-1 and J is TRBJ1-5; tentatively, D is TRBD1 (5 bases). This CDR3 contains 16 residues. The germline gives CDR1 MGHRA, CDR2 YSYEKL. V lost 1 base, J lost 0 bases, and 10 bases lay in between. In DNA, the CDR3 is TGCGCCAGCAGCCAAGCCCGGGGGAGTAGCAATCAGCCCCAGCATTTT. Protein product: CASSQARGSSNQPQHF.

This chain links TRBV4-3 with TRBJ1-4, with 9 bases matching TRBD1. Germline values: CDR1 LGHNA, CDR2 YSLEER. With V trimmed by 4 bases and J by 3 bases, 9 bases remained unmatched. The CDR3 spans 17 residues. The CDR3 nucleotides read TGCGCCAGCAGCCCCGGGACAGGGTCGCTAGCTAATGAAAAACTGTTTTTT. Amino acids: CASSPGTGSLANEKLFF.

The J gene is TRBJ2-2, the V gene TRBV4-2, with 7 bases aligning to TRBD2. The CDR3 consists of 18 residues. Germline V gives CDR1 LGHNA, CDR2 YNFKEQ. The V segment lost 0 bases and the J segment 0 bases; nucleotides outside the gene matches: 7. The CDR3 nucleotides are TGTGCCAGCAGCCAAGATGGGGGACTACCAACGAACACCGGGGAGCTGTTTTTT. Its translation is CASSQDGGLPTNTGELFF.

J is TRBJ2-1 and V is TRBV5-1, with 11 bases that match TRBD1. Germline V lookup: CDR1 SGHRS, CDR2 YFSETQ. After removal of 0 bases from V and 5 bases from J, the junction contained 4 bases not matched to a gene. The CDR3 sequence is 16 residues long. CDR3 sequence: CASSLVGQGGNNEQFF. The CDR3, as DNA: TGCGCCAGCAGCTTGGTGGGACAGGGGGGGAACAATGAGCAGTTCTTC. Using reference TRBV5-1 and TRBJ2-1 for the parts outside the CDR3, the full variable domain is KAGVTQTPRYLIKTRGQQVTLSCSPISGHRSVSWYQQTPGQGLQFLFEYFSETQRNKGNFPGRFSGRQFSNSRSEMNVSTLELGDSALYLCASSLVGQGGNNEQFFGPGTRLTVL.

This chain joins TRBV2 and TRBJ1-5; no firm D call. Germline V lookup: CDR1 SNHLY, CDR2 FYNNEI. V shed 7 bases and J shed 7 bases, with 14 bases lying between them. The length of the CDR3 is 13 residues. The CDR3 reads CASNPGQRQPQHF. The CDR3 region has the DNA TGTGCCAGCAACCCCGGCCAGCGCCAGCCCCAGCATTTT. Full variable domain (missing parts from reference TRBV2 and TRBJ1-5): EPEVTQTPSHQVTQMGQEVILRCVPISNHLYFYWYRQILGQKVEFLVSFYNNEISEKSEIFDDQFSVERPDGSNFTLKIRSTKLEDSAMYFCASNPGQRQPQHFGDGTRLSIL.

The chain couples TRBV7-2 to TRBJ1-1, with 7 bases fitting TRBD1. Losses at the gene ends were 0 bases for V and 9 bases for J; bases not matched to a gene: 10. The CDR3 contains 15 residues. Germline lookup yields CDR1 SGHTA and CDR2 FQGNSA. CDR3 in DNA: TGTGCCAGCAGCTTAGCGACGGGACAGCTTCTACAAGCTTTCTTT. This gives the protein CASSLATGQLLQAFF. Variable domain in full (rest from reference TRBV7-2 and TRBJ1-1): GAGVSQSPSNKVTEKGKDVELRCDPISGHTALYWYRQSLGQGLEFLIYFQGNSAPDKSGLPSDRFSAERTGGSVSTLTIQRTQQEDSAVYLCASSLATGQLLQAFFGQGTRLTVV.

This clone was seen once. CDR3 sequence: CASSDGVAGELFF. For the CDR3, the DNA is TGTGCCAGCAGTGACGGGGTGGCCGGGGAGCTGTTTTTT. This chain uses TRBV7-9 with TRBJ2-2; D perhaps matches TRBD2 (5 bases). V gave up 6 bases and J gave up 6 bases, with 11 bases separating them. The CDR3 is 13 residues long. CDR1 and CDR2 from the germline V gene are SEHNR and FQNEAQ (reference sequence). Combining the CDR3 with reference TRBV7-9 and TRBJ2-2 gives the whole variable domain DTGVSQNPRHKITKRGQNVTFRCDPISEHNRLYWYRQTLGQGPEFLTYFQNEAQLEKSRLLSDRFSAERPKGSFSTLEIQRTEQGDSAMYLCASSDGVAGELFFGEGSRLTVL.

The chain is built from TRBV2 and TRBJ1-2, with a possible D match to TRBD1 (5 bases). The CDR3 runs to 12 residues. Germline CDR1 and CDR2: SNHLY and FYNNEI. V lost 11 bases and J 2 bases, leaving 12 bases between the germline ends. The CDR3 is CAQSGANYGYTF. For the CDR3, the DNA is TGTGCCCAAAGTGGGGCGAACTATGGCTACACCTTC.

The chain carries TRBV7-8 and TRBJ2-7; D gene ambiguous. This CDR3 is 12 amino acids long. V was pared by 1 base and J by 7 bases, with 8 bases between. CDR1 SGHVS and CDR2 FQNEAQ come from the germline V gene. This CDR3 reads CASSLVLSEQYF. CDR3 nucleotides: TGTGCCAGCAGCTTAGTTCTCTCTGAGCAGTACTTC.

This clone was seen only once. The chain uses TRBV4-1 and TRBJ1-5; TRBD1 might be the D (6 bases). Germline assignment: CDR1 MGHRA and CDR2 YSYEKL. The CDR3 is made up of 17 amino acids. Between the trimmed V and J ends, which lost 2 bases and 5 bases, there was a span of 19 bases. CDR3 DNA sequence: TGCGCCAGCAGCCAATTACAGGGAACTGAAGGCGATCAGCCCCAGCATTTT. Translating gives CASSQLQGTEGDQPQHF.

The CDR3 reads CASSLDVNGEQYF. The CDR3 nucleotides read TGTGCCAGCAGCCTGGACGTGAACGGCGAGCAGTACTTC. V gene TRBV5-6 combines with J gene TRBJ2-7; D is undetermined. The germline V gene has CDR1 SGHDT and CDR2 YYEEEE. The CDR3 is made up of 13 amino acids. Trimming shortened V by 4 bases and J by 6 bases, and 14 bases separated the two germline ends.